A selection of T cell receptor beta chains follows, all from one sample in a study of cytomegalovirus exposure and HLA in healthy donors. Libraries were prepared by immunoSEQ multiplex PCR; TCRdb keeps only in-frame clonotypes and omits some of them. Of approximately 140,000 clones detected, roughly 78% appear once; the ten largest clones hold roughly 6%. The specimen was PBMCs. The source is a man aged 50 to 59 in good health and CMV-seropositive. Each CDR3 is given with its conserved first and last residue. The order of the fields is CDR3 DNA, CDR3 protein, D gene, V gene, J gene. A D gene is named only where the DNA matches it firmly.

TGTGCCAGCAGTTTAAAAGGACAGAGGGGCTACACCTTC	CASSLKGQRGYTF	.	TRBV27	TRBJ1-2
TGTGCCAGCAGCTTAGCGGGGGCAGGGTACGAGCAGTACTTC	CASSLAGAGYEQYF	.	TRBV7-2	TRBJ2-7
TGCGCCAGCAGTCCGCGGGAAACGGGACCGAACACTGAAGCTTTCTTT	CASSPRETGPNTEAFF	.	TRBV10-1	TRBJ1-1
TGTGCCAGCAGTTCGAGGACAGGGGCGGGTTGGCAGCCCCAGCATTTT	CASSSRTGAGWQPQHF	TRBD1	TRBV27	TRBJ1-5
TGTGCCAGCAGCAAAGCAGGGGGCGCGAACCTTCAGTACTTC	CASSKAGGANLQYF	.	TRBV21-1	TRBJ2-5
TGTGCCAGCAGCTTAGGATTTTCAGGGGTCTCTCCAACTAATGAAAAACTGTTTTTT	CASSLGFSGVSPTNEKLFF	.	TRBV5-8	TRBJ1-4
TGTGCCAGCAGTTATAATCAGGGAGGGACCTACGAGCAGTACTTC	CASSYNQGGTYEQYF	TRBD2	TRBV6-5	TRBJ2-7
TGTGCCAGTAGTATTGCGGGACTAGCGTTCGGTGAGCAGTTCTTC	CASSIAGLAFGEQFF	TRBD2	TRBV19	TRBJ2-1
TGTGCCAGCAGCACCAGACAGGGGTTCCAAGAGACCCAGTACTTC	CASSTRQGFQETQYF	TRBD1	TRBV14	TRBJ2-5
TGTGCCAGTAGTATAGGTGGGACAGGGCCCTACGAGCAGTACTTC	CASSIGGTGPYEQYF	TRBD1	TRBV19	TRBJ2-7
TGCGCCAGCAGCTTGTTTACAGCGGGAGATACGCAGTATTTT	CASSLFTAGDTQYF	.	TRBV5-1	TRBJ2-3
TGTGCCAGCAGTTCCCCGGGACAGGGGAAGACCGGGGAGCTGTTTTTT	CASSSPGQGKTGELFF	TRBD1	TRBV6-6	TRBJ2-2